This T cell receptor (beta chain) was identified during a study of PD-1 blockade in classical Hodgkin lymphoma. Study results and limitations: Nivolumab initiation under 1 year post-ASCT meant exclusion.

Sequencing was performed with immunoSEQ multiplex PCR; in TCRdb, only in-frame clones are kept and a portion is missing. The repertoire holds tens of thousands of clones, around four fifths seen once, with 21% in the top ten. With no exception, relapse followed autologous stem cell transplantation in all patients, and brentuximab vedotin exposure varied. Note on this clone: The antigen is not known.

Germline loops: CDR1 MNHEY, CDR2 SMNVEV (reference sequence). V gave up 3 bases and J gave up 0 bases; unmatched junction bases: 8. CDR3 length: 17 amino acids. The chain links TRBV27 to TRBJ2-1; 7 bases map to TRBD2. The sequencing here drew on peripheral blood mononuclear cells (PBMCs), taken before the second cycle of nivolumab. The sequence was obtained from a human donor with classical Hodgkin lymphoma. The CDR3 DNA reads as TGTGCCAGCAGTTTGGGGCTAGCGGTGAGCTCCTACAATGAGCAGTTCTTC. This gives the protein CASSLGLAVSSYNEQFF.